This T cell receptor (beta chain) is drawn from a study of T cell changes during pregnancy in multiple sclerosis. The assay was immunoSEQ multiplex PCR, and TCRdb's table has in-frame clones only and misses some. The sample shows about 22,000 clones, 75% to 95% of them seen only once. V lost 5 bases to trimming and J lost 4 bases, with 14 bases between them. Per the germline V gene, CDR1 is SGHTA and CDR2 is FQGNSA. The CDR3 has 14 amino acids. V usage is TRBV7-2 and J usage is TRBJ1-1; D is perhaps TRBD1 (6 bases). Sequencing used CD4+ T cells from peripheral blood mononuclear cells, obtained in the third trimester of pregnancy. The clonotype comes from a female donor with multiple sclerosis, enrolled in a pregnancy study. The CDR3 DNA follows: TGTGCCAGCAGCAGAGAACAGGGAATCACTGAAGCTTTCTTT. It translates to CASSREQGITEAFF.